This record looks at one T cell receptor (beta chain) sequence and its context. This clone was seen only a few times. Its cognate antigen has yet to be identified. There are no base qualities to consult, and no much larger clone falls within one base. This record comes from a study of cytotoxic CD8 clonotypes in ibrutinib-treated CLL (dated by TCRdb to about 2021). Background on the whole study: The cohort was composed of roughly ten relapsed/refractory and approximately 14 treatment-naive patients; IGHV unmutated status was identified in 17 patients. Responses were partial in approximately 24 patients and complete in 2; after median about 68 months follow-up, some 15 stayed in remission and roughly twelve progressed. Longitudinal samples were obtainable from about 30% of the 86 participants in the trial. Samples averaged about 260,000 productive templates and about 94,000 productive rearrangements. Response samples were taken after a median of roughly 12 months on treatment, ranging from about 6 to 40 months. Cryopreserved peripheral blood mononuclear cells were collected at three points: before therapy, at response, and at either sustained remission or disease progression. The paper's findings and limits, for the study overall: Baseline clonality was found to be higher than that of age-matched healthy donors and was strongly correlated with circulating CD8+ T-cell counts. Sampling times were not matched between sustained-remission and progressing patients, and lymph node repertoires were not studied. Public clonotypes were rare and either shrank or stayed stable during treatment, and the rise in clonality at ibrutinib response reflected expansion of private clonotypes. Clonality rose at ibrutinib response, remained stable during sustained remission, and dropped back toward baseline at progression.

The goal of deep resolution MiSeq sequencing was a depth between 1 in 1 million and 1 in 200,000 T cells, and coverage averaged 10x per clonotype. TCR beta libraries were generated with the immunoSEQ hsTCRB Kit. The study's processing was this. The data were analyzed with ImmunoSEQ Analyzer and ImmunoSEQ Data Assistant, and V, D and J gene assignments followed IMGT definitions. Clonality was computed as one minus normalized Shannon entropy of productive rearrangement frequencies, ranging from 0 to 1. Public clonotype analysis was restricted to overrepresented clonotypes comprising at least 0.05% of each patient's repertoire. Thirteen age-matched healthy donor repertoires from immuneACCESS were used as controls for clonality. Not all clones reach the TCRdb copy of this immuneACCESS table, which keeps in-frame sequences only. Checked studies attribute under half of the gap to unresolved V genes and leave the rest unexplained. V and J calls and clone size are given by that table; D and trimming were obtained from the DNA. The sample table records tens of thousands of clones; about 75% of these occur just once. The ten largest clonotypes hold approximately 7.2% of the sample.

For TCR beta library preparation, roughly 2 micrograms of genomic DNA was extracted from cryopreserved PBMCs. Longitudinal blood samples from CLL patients on ibrutinib monotherapy were analyzed using high-throughput TCR beta sequencing. The patients took part in an open-label, single-center phase 2 trial of ibrutinib monotherapy. This clonotype was obtained from a human donor with chronic lymphocytic leukemia. The sequencing used PBMCs, collected before ibrutinib treatment.

The DNA sequence is as follows: TGCGCCAGCAGCTTCGGTTCAGGGAACACTGAAGCTTTCTTT. Its amino acids are CASSFGSGNTEAFF. The chain is encoded by TRBV5-1 joined to TRBJ1-1; no D segment can be confidently identified. Between the V and J ends, shortened by 2 bases and 1 base respectively, the junction contains 9 bases. Including the terminal cysteine and phenylalanine, the CDR3 comprises 14 residues. The sequence is cut down to CDR3 DNA, 42 bases in frame from base 1. Looking up the germline V gene yields CDR1 SGHRS and CDR2 YFSETQ.